Following are 12 T cell receptor beta chains from one sample sequenced in a study of blood T cells in healthy people across ages. PCR was performed a second time for roughly 7 to 11 cycles using a sample-barcoded 5' primer and a J-beta primer mix. A single record per CDR3 protein comes from TCRdb applying MiXCR to the 5' RACE reads. Here the sample spans over 950,000 distinct CDR3 sequences, 51% being singletons. Sequenced material: blood. The receptors derive from an older woman in good health.

This clonotype has only a few counts. The rearrangement uses TRBV15 and TRBJ2-3; 8 bases align to TRBD2. J lost 6 bases, V lost 0 bases, and 5 bases had no gene match. CDR3 length equals 15 residues. The germline CDR1 and CDR2 sequences are LNHNV and YYDKDF (reference sequence). The CDR3 is CATSRDRAGGDTQYF. The CDR3 DNA reads as TGTGCCACCAGCAGAGATCGGGCGGGAGGTGATACGCAGTATTTT.

This chain links TRBV27 with TRBJ2-1, with D possibly TRBD1 on 5 matching bases. CDR3 length equals 17 residues. V was shortened by 5 bases and J by 7 bases, with 24 bases between the two germline ends. Germline values: CDR1 MNHEY, CDR2 SMNVEV (reference sequence). CDR3 region: CASSPVAVTGTRNEQFF. In DNA form, the CDR3 reads TGTGCCAGCAGTCCTGTTGCGGTCACAGGTACCCGAAATGAGCAGTTCTTC.

The chain is built from TRBV6-2 or TRBV6-3 and TRBJ2-1; 11 nucleotides line up with TRBD1. CDR1 and CDR2 (germline): MNHEY, SVGEGT. V shed 7 bases and J 10 bases; nucleotides not matched to a gene: 9. CDR3 length: 14 residues. The CDR3: CASTSGQGAGEQFF. CDR3 nucleotide sequence: TGTGCCAGCACCTCCGGACAGGGGGCAGGGGAGCAGTTCTTC.

The genes are TRBV2 and TRBJ2-1, with TRBD2 identical over 8 bases. The J segment lost 7 bases and the V segment lost 10 bases, leaving 9 bases of the junction unmatched. Germline V lookup: CDR1 SNHLY, CDR2 FYNNEI. This CDR3 is 13 amino acids long. The CDR3 nucleotides are TGTGCCACCTCAGCGGGAGAGGTGAATGAGCAGTTCTTC. Its translation: CATSAGEVNEQFF.

The chain employs TRBV27 and TRBJ2-7, with TRBD1 matching 10 bases. V lost 6 bases and J lost 7; bases outside the gene matches: 21. In germline, CDR1 is MNHEY, CDR2 SMNVEV (reference sequence). The length of the CDR3 is 18 residues. CDR3 DNA sequence: TGTGCCAGCAGCAAACGGGGGCCGGGACAGGGGAGCCACAATGAGCAGTACTTC. Amino acids: CASSKRGPGQGSHNEQYF.

This clonotype was observed a handful of times. This chain uses TRBV4-1 with TRBJ2-4; TRBD1 agrees at 8 bases. The J call may be mistaken, given a closer DNA end match to TRBJ2-7. This CDR3 is built from 15 residues. Germline V gene data show CDR1 as MGHRA and CDR2 as YSYEKL. The CDR3 sequence: CASSHQDREFHEQYF. CDR3 nucleotide sequence: TGCGCCAGCAGCCACCAGGACAGGGAATTCCACGAGCAGTACTTC.

This chain joins TRBV7-3 and TRBJ2-1; D not certain. From germline, CDR1 is SGHTA and CDR2 FQGTGA. CDR3 length: 16 amino acids. The V end was cut by 3 bases, the J end by 5 bases, with 17 bases between. The CDR3 loop is CASSFHTGPSDNEQFF. The DNA for the CDR3 is TGTGCCAGCAGCTTCCACACCGGACCGTCGGACAATGAGCAGTTCTTC. The full variable domain, in which reference TRBV7-3 and TRBJ2-1 provide the parts outside the CDR3, is GAGVSQTPSNKVTEKGKYVELRCDPISGHTALYWYRQSLGQGPEFLIYFQGTGAADDSGLPNDRFFAVRPEGSVSTLKIQRTERGDSAVYLCASSFHTGPSDNEQFFGPGTRLTVL.

This clonotype was counted a few times. The chain links TRBV2 to TRBJ2-1, with 8 bases matching TRBD2. Germline values: CDR1 SNHLY, CDR2 FYNNEI. Trimming at V came to 8 bases and at J to 3 bases, leaving 9 bases not matched to a gene. This CDR3 comprises 15 residues. CDR3 coding DNA: TGTGCCAGCCGGGGGACGGGGGGGATCTACAATGAGCAGTTCTTC. It yields the protein CASRGTGGIYNEQFF. Together with reference TRBV2 and TRBJ2-1, the CDR3 gives the full variable domain: EPEVTQTPSHQVTQMGQEVILRCVPISNHLYFYWYRQILGQKVEFLVSFYNNEISEKSEIFDDQFSVERPDGSNFTLKIRSTKLEDSAMYFCASRGTGGIYNEQFFGPGTRLTVL.

V gene TRBV11-3 combines with J gene TRBJ1-1; 7 bases fit TRBD1. The germline CDR1 and CDR2 sequences are SGHNT and YENEEA. The ends lost 5 bases at V and 6 bases at J; junction bases unmatched: 12. This CDR3 has 15 residues. Written as DNA, the CDR3 is TGTGCCAGCAGCGGTACAGGGGAGCAAGCGGCTGAAGCTTTCTTT. Translation: CASSGTGEQAAEAFF.

Here the CDR3 reads CASSYAGSYNEQFF. The DNA of the CDR3 is TGTGCCAGCAGTTACGCGGGATCCTACAATGAGCAGTTCTTC. The chain combines TRBV6-5 with TRBJ2-1; maybe TRBD2 (6 bases). The CDR3 is 14 residues long. V dropped 2 bases and J dropped 1 base, with 6 bases sitting between them. Germline values: CDR1 MNHEY, CDR2 SVGAGI.

The chain employs TRBV21-1 and TRBJ1-2; the table gives TRBD1 as D, unverified against the DNA. TRBV21-1 is described as a pseudogene. The CDR3 consists of 16 residues. The CDR3 sequence: CASPRRGSILRYGYTF. The CDR3 region has the DNA TGTGCCAGCCCCCGCAGGGGAAGTATTCTTCGCTATGGCTACACCTTC.

This clonotype was seen only a few times. The V call is TRBV20-1, the J call TRBJ1-4; 7 bases are shared with TRBD1. The CDR3 is 13 residues long. CDR1 is DFQATT, CDR2 SNEGSKA, per germline (reference sequence). Trimming cost V 6 bases and J 4 bases; bases outside gene matches: 5. The CDR3 spells CSAGQAINEKLFF. The CDR3 DNA is TGCAGTGCCGGACAGGCAATTAATGAAAAACTGTTTTTT.